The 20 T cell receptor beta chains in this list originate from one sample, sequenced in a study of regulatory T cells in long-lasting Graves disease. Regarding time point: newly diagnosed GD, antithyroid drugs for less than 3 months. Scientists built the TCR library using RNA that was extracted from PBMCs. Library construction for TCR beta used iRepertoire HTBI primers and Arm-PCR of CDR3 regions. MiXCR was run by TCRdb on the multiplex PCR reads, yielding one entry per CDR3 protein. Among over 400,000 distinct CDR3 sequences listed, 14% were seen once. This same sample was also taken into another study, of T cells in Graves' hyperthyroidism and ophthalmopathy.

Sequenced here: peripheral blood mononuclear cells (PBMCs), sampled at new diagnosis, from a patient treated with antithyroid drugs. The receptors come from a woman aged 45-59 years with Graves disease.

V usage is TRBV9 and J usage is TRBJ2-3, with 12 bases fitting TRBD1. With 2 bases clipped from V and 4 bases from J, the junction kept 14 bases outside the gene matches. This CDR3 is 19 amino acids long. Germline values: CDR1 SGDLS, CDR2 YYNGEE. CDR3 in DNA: TGTGCCAGCAGCGTGGGGACAGGGGGCATGGCGTTAGCACCAGATACGCAGTATTTT. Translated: CASSVGTGGMALAPDTQYF.

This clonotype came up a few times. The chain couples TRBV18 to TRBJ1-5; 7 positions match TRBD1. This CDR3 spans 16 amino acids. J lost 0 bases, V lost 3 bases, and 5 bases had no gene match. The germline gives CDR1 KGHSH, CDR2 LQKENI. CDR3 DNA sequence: TGTGCCAGCTCACCCGGGACAGTGGATAGCAATCAGCCCCAGCATTTT. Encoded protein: CASSPGTVDSNQPQHF.

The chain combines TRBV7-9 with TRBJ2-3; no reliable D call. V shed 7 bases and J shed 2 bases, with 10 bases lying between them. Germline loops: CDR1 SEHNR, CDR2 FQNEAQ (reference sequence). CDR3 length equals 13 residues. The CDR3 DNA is TGTGCCAGCAAACTGGTACTCACAGATACGCAGTATTTT. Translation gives CASKLVLTDTQYF.

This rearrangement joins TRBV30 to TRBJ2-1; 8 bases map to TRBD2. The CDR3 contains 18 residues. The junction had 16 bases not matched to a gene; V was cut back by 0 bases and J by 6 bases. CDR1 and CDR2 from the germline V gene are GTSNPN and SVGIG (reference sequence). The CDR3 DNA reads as TGTGCCTGGAGTGTCCCTGCAGGCAGCGGGAGTCTTTTCAATGAGCAGTTCTTC. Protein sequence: CAWSVPAGSGSLFNEQFF.

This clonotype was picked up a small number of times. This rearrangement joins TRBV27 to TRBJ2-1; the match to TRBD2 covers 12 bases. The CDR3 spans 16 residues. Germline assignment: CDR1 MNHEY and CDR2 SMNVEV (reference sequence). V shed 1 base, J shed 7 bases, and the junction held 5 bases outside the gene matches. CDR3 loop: CASSLWPSGRVNEQFF. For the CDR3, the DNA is TGTGCCAGCAGTTTATGGCCTAGCGGGAGGGTAAATGAGCAGTTCTTC.

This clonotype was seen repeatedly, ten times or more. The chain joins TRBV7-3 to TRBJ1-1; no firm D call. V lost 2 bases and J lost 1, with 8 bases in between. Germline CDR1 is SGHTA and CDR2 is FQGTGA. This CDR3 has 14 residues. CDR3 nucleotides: TGTGCCAGCAGCTTACAGGAAACGAACACTGAAGCTTTCTTT. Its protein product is CASSLQETNTEAFF.

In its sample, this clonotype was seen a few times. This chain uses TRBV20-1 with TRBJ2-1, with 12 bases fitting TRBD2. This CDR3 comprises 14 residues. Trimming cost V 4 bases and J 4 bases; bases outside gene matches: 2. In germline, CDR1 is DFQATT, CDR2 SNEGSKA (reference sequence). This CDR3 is CSATGLAGYNEQFF. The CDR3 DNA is TGCAGTGCTACCGGACTAGCGGGATACAATGAGCAGTTCTTC.

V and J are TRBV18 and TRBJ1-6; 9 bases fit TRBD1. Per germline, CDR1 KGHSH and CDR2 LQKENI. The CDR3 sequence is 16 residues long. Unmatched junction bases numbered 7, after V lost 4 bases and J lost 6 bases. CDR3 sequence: CASSQQGARPNSPLHF. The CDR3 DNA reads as TGTGCCAGCTCACAACAGGGGGCGCGTCCTAATTCACCCCTCCACTTT.

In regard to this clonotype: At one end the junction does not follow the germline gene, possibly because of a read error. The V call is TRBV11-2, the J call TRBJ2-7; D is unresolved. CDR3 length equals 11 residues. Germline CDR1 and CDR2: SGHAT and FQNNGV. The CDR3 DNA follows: TGTGCCAGCAGCTACGCCTACGAGCAGCACTTC. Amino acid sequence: CASSYAYEQHF.

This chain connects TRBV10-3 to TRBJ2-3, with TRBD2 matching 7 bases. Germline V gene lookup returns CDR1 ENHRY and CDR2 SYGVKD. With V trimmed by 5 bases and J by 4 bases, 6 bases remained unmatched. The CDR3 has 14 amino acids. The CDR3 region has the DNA TGTGCCATCAGTAGGGACTACCCCCCAGATACGCAGTATTTT. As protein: CAISRDYPPDTQYF.

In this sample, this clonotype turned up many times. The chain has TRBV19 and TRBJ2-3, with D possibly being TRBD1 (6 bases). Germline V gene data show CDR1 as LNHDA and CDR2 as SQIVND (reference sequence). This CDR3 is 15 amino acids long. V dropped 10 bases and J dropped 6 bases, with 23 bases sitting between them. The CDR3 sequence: CATGAYRDLRDTQYF. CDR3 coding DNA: TGTGCCACAGGGGCCTACAGGGATCTGCGGGATACGCAGTATTTT.

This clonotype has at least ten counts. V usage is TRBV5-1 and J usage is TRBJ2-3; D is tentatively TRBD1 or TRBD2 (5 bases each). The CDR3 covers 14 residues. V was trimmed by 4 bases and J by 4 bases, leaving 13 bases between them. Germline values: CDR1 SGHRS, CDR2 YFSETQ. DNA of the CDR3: TGCGCCAGCAGCCCGAGTCGGGGCGCAGATACGCAGTATTTT. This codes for CASSPSRGADTQYF.

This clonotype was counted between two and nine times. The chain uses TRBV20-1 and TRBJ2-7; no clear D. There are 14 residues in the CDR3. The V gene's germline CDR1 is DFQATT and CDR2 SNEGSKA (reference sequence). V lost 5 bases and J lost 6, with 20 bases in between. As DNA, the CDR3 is TGCAGTGCTTTCAACCCTCGACATGGACGCGAGCAGTACTTC. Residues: CSAFNPRHGREQYF.

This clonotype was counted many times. CDR3 sequence: CASSNTGTGQETQYF. The CDR3 region has the DNA TGTGCCAGCAGCAACACCGGGACAGGGCAAGAGACCCAGTACTTC. J is TRBJ2-5 and V is TRBV11-2, with TRBD1 identical over 9 bases. The V segment lost 5 bases and the J segment 2 bases; nucleotides outside the gene matches: 6. Germline V gene lookup returns CDR1 SGHAT and CDR2 FQNNGV. The CDR3 consists of 15 residues. Looking up the rest from reference TRBV11-2 and TRBJ2-5 gives the full variable domain: EAGVAQSPRYKIIEKRQSVAFWCNPISGHATLYWYQQILGQGPKLLIQFQNNGVVDDSQLPKDRFSAERLKGVDSTLKIQPAKLEDSAVYLCASSNTGTGQETQYFGPGTRLLVL.

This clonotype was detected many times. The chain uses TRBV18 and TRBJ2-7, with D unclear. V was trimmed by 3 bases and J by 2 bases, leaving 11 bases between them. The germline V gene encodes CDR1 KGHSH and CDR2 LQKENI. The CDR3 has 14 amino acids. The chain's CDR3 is CASSPPGWPYEQYF. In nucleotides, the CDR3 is TGTGCCAGCTCACCTCCGGGTTGGCCCTACGAGCAGTACTTC.

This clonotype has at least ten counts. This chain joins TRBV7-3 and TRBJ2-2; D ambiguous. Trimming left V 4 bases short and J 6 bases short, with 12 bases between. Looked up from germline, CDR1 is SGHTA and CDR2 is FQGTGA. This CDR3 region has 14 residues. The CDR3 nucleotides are TGTGCCAGCAGCTCTAATCCCCCGCCCGGGGAGCTGTTTTTT. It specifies CASSSNPPPGELFF.

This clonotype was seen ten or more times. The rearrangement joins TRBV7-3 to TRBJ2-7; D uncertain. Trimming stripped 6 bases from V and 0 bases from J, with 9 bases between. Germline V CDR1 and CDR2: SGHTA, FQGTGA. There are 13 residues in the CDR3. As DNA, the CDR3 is TGTGCCAGCAGTTTGACTGACTCCTACGAGCAGTACTTC. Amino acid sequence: CASSLTDSYEQYF.

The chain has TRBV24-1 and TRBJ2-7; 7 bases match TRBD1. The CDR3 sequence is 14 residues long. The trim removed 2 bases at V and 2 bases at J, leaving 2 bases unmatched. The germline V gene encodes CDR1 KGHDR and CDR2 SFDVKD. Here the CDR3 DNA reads TGTGCCACCAGTGATTCCGGGACAGCCTACGAGCAGTACTTC. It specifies CATSDSGTAYEQYF.

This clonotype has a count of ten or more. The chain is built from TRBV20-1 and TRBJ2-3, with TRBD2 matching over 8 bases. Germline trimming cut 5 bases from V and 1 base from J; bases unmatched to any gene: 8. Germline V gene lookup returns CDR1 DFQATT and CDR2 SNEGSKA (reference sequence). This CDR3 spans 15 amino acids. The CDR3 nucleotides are TGCAGTGCTGGACCGACTAGCGAGGGCACAGATACGCAGTATTTT. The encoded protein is CSAGPTSEGTDTQYF.

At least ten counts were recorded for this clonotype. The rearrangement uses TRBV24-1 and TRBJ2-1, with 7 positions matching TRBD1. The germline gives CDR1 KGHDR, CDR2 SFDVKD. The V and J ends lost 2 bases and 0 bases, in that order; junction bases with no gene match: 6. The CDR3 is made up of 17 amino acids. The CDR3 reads CATSDSRQGASYNEQFF. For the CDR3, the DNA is TGTGCCACCAGTGATTCCAGACAGGGCGCCTCCTACAATGAGCAGTTCTTC.